A single sample gave rise to the 5 T cell receptor beta chains below, sequenced in a study of OX40 agonist ivuxolimab in advanced cancers. TCRdb keeps only in-frame clones here, not all; method: immunoSEQ multiplex PCR. The sample has around 30,000 clones; around 84% are singletons. The sample here was CD4+ or CD8+ T cells sorted from blood, taken in a trial of the OX40 agonist ivuxolimab. The receptors derive from an adult with an advanced solid tumor such as melanoma, head and neck, liver or kidney cancer.

The chain is built from TRBV6-4 and TRBJ2-1, with TRBD1 identical over 9 bases. Germline CDR1 MRHNA, CDR2 SNTAGT. V was clipped by 4 bases and J by 0 bases; unmatched bases: 4. CDR3 size: 16 residues. The CDR3 DNA reads TGTGCCAGCAGTGGGACAGGGGCTAGCTCCTACAATGAGCAGTTCTTC. This translates into CASSGTGASSYNEQFF.

This clone was counted only a few times. The V gene is TRBV4-3, the J gene TRBJ2-5, with D perhaps matching TRBD1 or TRBD2 (6 bases each). This CDR3 has 16 residues. Deletions cut 0 bases from V and 5 bases from J, with 16 bases between. Germline CDR1 LGHNA, CDR2 YSLEER. As DNA, the CDR3 is TGCGCCAGCAGCCAAGACCCGAGGGGGGCTGGGGAGACCCAGTACTTC. Protein: CASSQDPRGAGETQYF.

V gene TRBV28 combines with J gene TRBJ2-1; 10 bases match TRBD1. Germline CDR1 is MDHEN and CDR2 is SYDVKM. J gave up 2 bases and V 6 bases, and 13 bases lay outside the gene matches. The CDR3 is 18 residues long. CDR3 in DNA: TGTGCCAGCAGACAAACCGGGACAGGGGATCCAACCTACAATGAGCAGTTCTTC. Its translation is CASRQTGTGDPTYNEQFF.

The J gene is TRBJ1-1, the V gene TRBV27, with 7 positions matching TRBD1. V was clipped by 4 bases and J by 3 bases; unmatched bases: 5. The CDR3 extends over 14 amino acids. Germline assignment: CDR1 MNHEY and CDR2 SMNVEV (reference sequence). CDR3 residues: CASSSGGGDTEAFF. The CDR3, as DNA: TGTGCCAGCAGTTCAGGGGGTGGGGACACTGAAGCTTTCTTT.

This clone has more than one count but fewer than ten. The chain couples TRBV7-9 to TRBJ2-7, with 9 bases aligning to TRBD1. The germline V gene has CDR1 SEHNR and CDR2 FQNEAQ (reference sequence). J gave up 3 bases and V 0 bases, and 3 bases lay outside the gene matches. There are 15 residues in the CDR3. CDR3 sequence reads: CASSLAGTGLYEQYF. CDR3 bases: TGTGCCAGCAGCTTAGCCGGGACAGGGCTCTACGAGCAGTACTTC.